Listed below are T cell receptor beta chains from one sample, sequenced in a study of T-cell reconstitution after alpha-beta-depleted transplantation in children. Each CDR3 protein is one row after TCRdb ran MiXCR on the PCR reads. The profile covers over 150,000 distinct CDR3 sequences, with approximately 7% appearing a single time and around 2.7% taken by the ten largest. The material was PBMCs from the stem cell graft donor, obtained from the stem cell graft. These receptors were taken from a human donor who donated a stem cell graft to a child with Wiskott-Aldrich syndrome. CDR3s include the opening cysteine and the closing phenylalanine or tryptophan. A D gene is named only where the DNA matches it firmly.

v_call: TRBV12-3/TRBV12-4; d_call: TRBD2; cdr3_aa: CASSSTSSGRTDTQYF
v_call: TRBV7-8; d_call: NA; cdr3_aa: CASSLRRQGVYNEQFF
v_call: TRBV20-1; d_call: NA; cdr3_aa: CSARQGSGVAAFF
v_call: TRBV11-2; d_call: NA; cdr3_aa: CASSLRGGRNEKLFF
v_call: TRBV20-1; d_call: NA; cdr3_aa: CSASPPTGNQPQHF
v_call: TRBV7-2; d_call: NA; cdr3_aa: CASSLDTIPPAF
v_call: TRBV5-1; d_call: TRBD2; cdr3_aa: CASSASTSGADTQYF
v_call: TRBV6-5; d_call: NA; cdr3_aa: CASSYTGQETQYF
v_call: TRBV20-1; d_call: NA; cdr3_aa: CSARVGGSGANVLTF
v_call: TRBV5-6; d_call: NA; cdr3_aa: CASRTVGPWFF
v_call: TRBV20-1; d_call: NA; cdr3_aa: CSASAGAADTQYF
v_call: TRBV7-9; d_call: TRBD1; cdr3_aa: CASRRWGQGSDEQYF
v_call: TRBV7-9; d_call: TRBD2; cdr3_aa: CASSRVLAGGPNEQFF
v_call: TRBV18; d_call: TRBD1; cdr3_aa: CASSLNRGSEGEKLFF
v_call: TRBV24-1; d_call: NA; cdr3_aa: CATSDFGSEQFF
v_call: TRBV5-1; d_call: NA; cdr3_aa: CASSPSRNEQYF
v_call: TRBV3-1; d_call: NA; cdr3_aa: CASSQAGMNTEAFF
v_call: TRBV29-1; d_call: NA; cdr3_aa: CSVPRGGGFYNEQFF
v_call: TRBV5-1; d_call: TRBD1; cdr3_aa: CASSLTGGSEAFF
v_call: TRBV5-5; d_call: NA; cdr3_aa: CASSLLNEKLFF
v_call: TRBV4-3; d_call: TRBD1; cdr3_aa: CASSQGDRGDEQFF
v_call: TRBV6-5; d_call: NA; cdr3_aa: CASIPLSVDRTDTQYF
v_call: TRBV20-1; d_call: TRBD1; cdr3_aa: CSAKPAGQGRNTEAFF
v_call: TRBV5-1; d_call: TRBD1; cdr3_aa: CASETGEDNEQFF
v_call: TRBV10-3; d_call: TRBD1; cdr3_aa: CAISEPGQGEAFF
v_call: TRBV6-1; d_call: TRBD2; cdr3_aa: CASSMGGGADTQYF
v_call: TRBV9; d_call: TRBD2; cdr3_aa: CASSVETAPGGNIQYF